This TCR beta chain originates from a study of beta chain features in type 1 diabetes. Findings of the study overall: VDJ junctions in type 1 diabetes patients carried more deletions and fewer insertions.

This clone turned up a few times. As yet, its antigen is unknown. Staining for CD45RO/CCR7/CD25/CD127/CD95/CD27 allowed sorting of CD4+ naive, central memory, regulatory and stem cell-like memory cells. Expressed TCRB transcripts were sequenced because the entire RNA isolate underwent reverse transcription. The assay was immunoSEQ multiplex PCR, and TCRdb's table has in-frame clones only and misses some. The sample holds 90,000 to 110,000 clones, 30% to 50% seen once. With 2 bases clipped from V and 4 bases from J, the junction kept 6 bases outside the gene matches. CDR1 is MNHEY and CDR2 is SVGAGI in the germline V gene. CDR3 length: 15 amino acids.

J is TRBJ2-7 and V is TRBV6-5; TRBD2 matches 9 bases. Sequenced material: stem cell memory CD4+ T cells from blood. The receptor was derived from a woman between 18 and 29 years old in good health. DNA of the CDR3: TGTGCCAGCAGTTACCGGTCAGCGGGAGGATACGAGCAGTACTTC. It yields the protein CASSYRSAGGYEQYF.